This T cell receptor beta chain was sequenced for a study of graft-versus-host responses after intestinal transplantation. Study overall: After anti-thymocyte globulin induction, recipients took tacrolimus and steroids for around three years. Whole-study results and caveats: Allograft clonal ratios (graft-versus-host to host-versus-graft) were high in patients who had graft-donor T cell macrochimerism. GvH clonotypes were identified within recipient marrow, with a subset emerging first in ileum or blood.

Note on this clone: Its antigen is as yet unknown.

Assay used: immunoSEQ multiplex PCR; TCRdb lists only in-frame clones, some missing. This sample carries some 45,000 clones, over 75% of them seen once, and the ten largest clones take about 4.6%. Trimming pared 3 bases from V and 0 bases from J, leaving 5 bases between. CDR1 SGDLS and CDR2 YYNGEE come from the germline V gene. The CDR3 consists of 13 residues. The chain joins TRBV9 to TRBJ2-3, with D uncertain. The source is a human patient who received an intestinal transplant, so some T cells may come from the graft donor. Source: PBMCs, taken 524 days after transplant. As DNA, the CDR3 is TGTGCCAGCAGCGACGGAAGCACAGATACGCAGTATTTT. Translation: CASSDGSTDTQYF.